The present T cell receptor (beta chain) was sequenced within a study of blood T cell repertoires in COVID-19. As for the study in general: Samples taken during acute and convalescent COVID-19 were collected in the United States, Italy and Spain. Nucleic acid was either cDNA or gDNA, and it came from T cells, B-cell-depleted T cells, or PBMCs.

The length of the CDR3 is 15 residues. Unmatched junction bases numbered 7, after V lost 7 bases and J lost 4 bases. The germline V gene encodes CDR1 SNHLY and CDR2 FYNNEI. Authors' methods: Reference gene primers were amplified, and this amplification served to estimate nucleated cell counts. Only in-frame clones appear in the TCRdb table, and some are missing; sequencing was by immunoSEQ multiplex PCR. Clone size and the V and J calls come from that table; the DNA yielded D and trimming. The sample records about 290,000 clones, 85% being singletons. The source is a woman aged 45-59 years with active or convalescent COVID-19. The sample was peripheral blood. This rearrangement joins TRBV2 to TRBJ2-3, with TRBD2 matching 11 bases. The CDR3 loop is CASISGRAWADTQYF. CDR3 nucleotides: TGTGCCAGCATTAGCGGGAGGGCTTGGGCAGATACGCAGTATTTT.